This T cell receptor beta chain comes out of a study of cytotoxic CD8 clonotypes in ibrutinib-treated CLL. About the research overall: The sample average was about 270,000 productive templates and tens of thousands of productive rearrangements. Study-wide findings and caveats: Stable or contracted on treatment, public clonotypes were also uncommon.

V shed 0 bases and J shed 0 bases, with 12 bases lying between them. The CDR3 has 18 residues. Germline V gives CDR1 LNHNV, CDR2 YYDKDF (reference sequence). Comments on this clone: Its matching antigen is unknown.

Data came from immunoSEQ multiplex PCR; TCRdb stores just in-frame clones and leaves some out. The table has 120,000 to 150,000 clones, roughly 77% seen once. The TCR sequence derives from a human donor with chronic lymphocytic leukemia. Sequenced material: PBMCs, taken after 12 months of ibrutinib treatment. The chain has TRBV15 and TRBJ1-6; D is possibly TRBD1 (5 bases). DNA of the CDR3: TGTGCCACCAGCAGAGAGTGGGCAGGGAGCTCCTATAATTCACCCCTCCACTTT. It codes for CATSREWAGSSYNSPLHF.